This record looks at one TCR beta chain sequence and its context. Its antigen is not identified. V was trimmed by 3 bases and J by 7 bases, leaving 12 bases between them. The CDR3 spans 13 residues. CDR1 is LGHDT and CDR2 is YNNKEL in the germline V gene (reference sequence). The data are from a study of T-cell memory formation after mild COVID-19. Whole-study findings and limits: The SARS-CoV-2 specificity of second-wave clones reaching peak at day 37 remained unverified. Shrinking CD4+ clones resided mostly in CM and EM, and CD8+ ones in EMRA.

Constant-segment primers and 5'RACE yielded cDNA libraries for TCR alpha and TCR beta, each carrying sample barcodes and UMIs. One entry per CDR3 protein, called by TCRdb with MiXCR from the 5' RACE reads. The sample holds approximately 570,000 distinct CDR3 sequences, roughly 18% seen once. The sample comprised PBMCs or a T cell subset sorted from them (not recorded which). The gene calls are TRBV3-1 and TRBJ1-2; TRBD1 might be the D (5 bases). This TCR was recovered from an adult woman who had mild COVID-19 (a few samples of this study predate the infection). Cell type and time point are not known. For the CDR3, the DNA is TGTGCCAGCAGCCAGGAGGGCAGGGTTGGCTACACCTTC. This codes for CASSQEGRVGYTF.